This is a list of T cell receptor beta chains from one sample in a study of STAT5B mutations in CD4+ large granular lymphocyte leukemia. Generated by immunoSEQ multiplex PCR, the TCRdb table keeps only in-frame clones and is missing some. Altogether 30,000 to 40,000 clones are present, under 85% being singletons, with the ten largest covering around 0.57%. The sample consisted of CD4+ T cells from blood buffy coats. These receptor sequences come from a human donor in good health. Both conserved end residues are part of each CDR3. The order of the fields is CDR3 DNA, CDR3 protein, clone size, J gene, V gene, D gene. A D gene is named only where the DNA matches it firmly. A row's size may be missing; if present it is once, few, many or a size class.

cdr3_nt: TGTGCCAGCTCACCACCGAAGCGGGGGGCGATCACAGATACGCAGTATTTT; cdr3_aa: CASSPPKRGAITDTQYF; clone_size: NA; j_call: TRBJ2-3; v_call: TRBV18; d_call: TRBD2
cdr3_nt: TGTGCCAGCAGTTACCAGCGCTCTGGGGCCAACGTCCTGACTTTC; cdr3_aa: CASSYQRSGANVLTF; clone_size: few; j_call: TRBJ2-6; v_call: TRBV6-5; d_call: NA
cdr3_nt: TGTGCCAGCAGTGCCGGGAGCTCTGCCTACGAGCAGTACTTC; cdr3_aa: CASSAGSSAYEQYF; clone_size: NA; j_call: TRBJ2-7; v_call: TRBV6-1; d_call: NA
cdr3_nt: TGTGCCAGCGATCCCGGGACAGCAGACAATGAGCAGTTCTTC; cdr3_aa: CASDPGTADNEQFF; clone_size: NA; j_call: TRBJ2-1; v_call: TRBV2; d_call: TRBD1
cdr3_nt: TGCAGCGCGCGGACTAGCGGGAGTGGCTACAATGAGCAGTTCTTC; cdr3_aa: CSARTSGSGYNEQFF; clone_size: NA; j_call: TRBJ2-1; v_call: TRBV29-1; d_call: TRBD2
cdr3_nt: TGTGCCAGCTCACCACCGACAGGACGTGGTGGCTACACCTTC; cdr3_aa: CASSPPTGRGGYTF; clone_size: few; j_call: TRBJ1-2; v_call: TRBV18; d_call: NA
cdr3_nt: TGTGCCAGCAGCTTAGCATTTTCTGGTGGGGGATACGAGCAGTACTTC; cdr3_aa: CASSLAFSGGGYEQYF; clone_size: NA; j_call: TRBJ2-7; v_call: TRBV11-2; d_call: NA
cdr3_nt: TGTGCCAGCGGGCACAGGGCCCGTAATTCACCCCTCCACTTT; cdr3_aa: CASGHRARNSPLHF; clone_size: NA; j_call: TRBJ1-6; v_call: TRBV27; d_call: NA
cdr3_nt: TGTGCCAGCAATAGGCGGGGGAGCACAGATACGCAGTATTTT; cdr3_aa: CASNRRGSTDTQYF; clone_size: NA; j_call: TRBJ2-3; v_call: TRBV7-9; d_call: TRBD2
cdr3_nt: TGTGCCAGCAGCGCCGAGGGGGCTAGTTGGGTCCACGAGCAGTACTTC; cdr3_aa: CASSAEGASWVHEQYF; clone_size: NA; j_call: TRBJ2-7; v_call: TRBV9; d_call: TRBD1
cdr3_nt: TGTGCCAGCAGCTTGGGGTGGGACAGAGTGAACACTGAAGCTTTCTTT; cdr3_aa: CASSLGWDRVNTEAFF; clone_size: NA; j_call: TRBJ1-1; v_call: TRBV5-6; d_call: TRBD1
cdr3_nt: TGTGCCAGCAGCAGAGGGGTAAGCGGGGTACGCCAAGAGACCCAGTACTTC; cdr3_aa: CASSRGVSGVRQETQYF; clone_size: NA; j_call: TRBJ2-5; v_call: TRBV21-1; d_call: NA
cdr3_nt: TGTGCCAGCAGAACTAACACCGCTTACTATGGCTACACCTTC; cdr3_aa: CASRTNTAYYGYTF; clone_size: NA; j_call: TRBJ1-2; v_call: TRBV6-6; d_call: NA
cdr3_nt: TGTGCCAGCGGGATCAGACAGGGGAACACCGGGGAGCTGTTTTTT; cdr3_aa: CASGIRQGNTGELFF; clone_size: NA; j_call: TRBJ2-2; v_call: TRBV6-5; d_call: TRBD1
cdr3_nt: TGTGCCAGCAGTGAACAGGGTTCTAATGAAAAACTGTTTTTT; cdr3_aa: CASSEQGSNEKLFF; clone_size: few; j_call: TRBJ1-4; v_call: TRBV2; d_call: NA
cdr3_nt: TGTGCCACCGCTCAGGGGGCGTACGAGCAGTACTTC; cdr3_aa: CATAQGAYEQYF; clone_size: few; j_call: TRBJ2-7; v_call: TRBV10-3; d_call: TRBD1
cdr3_nt: TGTGCCAGCAGCGGCTCAACAGGCGGGCGAATCGGCTCCTACAATGAGCAGTTCTTC; cdr3_aa: CASSGSTGGRIGSYNEQFF; clone_size: NA; j_call: TRBJ2-1; v_call: TRBV7-9; d_call: NA
cdr3_nt: TGTGCCAGCAGCTTAGCGGGAGAGGGGGAGACCCAGTACTTC; cdr3_aa: CASSLAGEGETQYF; clone_size: NA; j_call: TRBJ2-5; v_call: TRBV5-4; d_call: TRBD2
cdr3_nt: TGTGCCAGCAGCTTGGACAGGGGAGGCAATGAGCAGTTCTTC; cdr3_aa: CASSLDRGGNEQFF; clone_size: NA; j_call: TRBJ2-1; v_call: TRBV5-4; d_call: NA
cdr3_nt: TGTGCTAGTGGTTTGGGCAATAGCGGGGCTCAAGAGACCCAGTACTTC; cdr3_aa: CASGLGNSGAQETQYF; clone_size: NA; j_call: TRBJ2-5; v_call: TRBV12-5; d_call: TRBD2
cdr3_nt: TGTGCCAGCAGCTCGGGACTAGCATACAATGAGCAGTTCTTC; cdr3_aa: CASSSGLAYNEQFF; clone_size: NA; j_call: TRBJ2-1; v_call: TRBV7-2; d_call: TRBD2
cdr3_nt: TGTGCCTGTTCGGGAGGAGAGACCCAGTACTTC; cdr3_aa: CACSGGETQYF; clone_size: NA; j_call: TRBJ2-5; v_call: TRBV10-3; d_call: TRBD2